This T cell receptor (beta chain) was documented in a study of spatial heterogeneity in lung cancer. This CDR3 has 12 residues. Deletions cut 5 bases from V and 13 bases from J, with 18 bases between. Germline CDR1 reads DFQATT; CDR2 reads SNEGSKA (reference sequence). Ten or more counts support this clonotype. TCRdb ran MiXCR on the 5' RACE reads and lists one entry per CDR3 protein. This sample yields approximately 90,000 distinct CDR3 sequences, of which approximately 8.2% are seen a single time; 6.9% belongs to the top ten. Time point reported: sample taken at primary tumor resection. The sequenced material consisted of unsorted whole RNA from tumor, nontumor lung or frozen PBMC. The donor group consisted of 72 patients who had untreated, early-stage non-small cell lung cancer.

The source of this sequence is a male donor with early-stage non-small cell lung cancer. The sample was PBMCs, taken at surgery. The chain links TRBV20-1 to TRBJ2-1; perhaps TRBD2 as D (5 bases). The CDR3, as DNA: TGCAGTGCTCGATCTACGGGGAGAGACCAGTTCTTC. This translates into CSARSTGRDQFF.